This T cell receptor (beta chain) was recovered during a study of cytomegalovirus exposure and HLA in healthy donors. V dropped 3 bases and J dropped 4 bases, with 12 bases sitting between them. This CDR3 has 15 amino acids. Germline V gives CDR1 SNHLY, CDR2 FYNNEI. Study conclusions and caveats: The study flagged around 160 TCR beta chains as cytomegalovirus-associated.

Regarding this clone: The antigen is not known.

It was with 60 Vbeta and 13 Jbeta primers that the PCR ran. The method was immunoSEQ multiplex PCR; TCRdb's version includes in-frame clones alone and lacks a portion of them. Of some 180,000 clones listed, 76% are singletons. The sample consisted of PBMCs. The TCR sequence derives from a man younger than 30 in good health and CMV-seronegative. V usage is TRBV2 and J usage is TRBJ1-4; a weak D match, TRBD1 (6 bases). CDR3 in amino acids: CASSETTGLNEKLFF. CDR3 nucleotides: TGTGCCAGCAGTGAGACGACAGGTCTTAATGAAAAACTGTTTTTT.